A selection of T cell receptor beta chains follows, all from one sample in a study of T cell changes during pregnancy in multiple sclerosis. Sequencing was performed with immunoSEQ multiplex PCR; in TCRdb, only in-frame clones are kept and a portion is missing. The sample includes approximately 80,000 clones, about 95% of them seen just once. Sequenced here: peripheral blood, sampled in the third trimester of pregnancy. The receptors here all came from a female donor with multiple sclerosis, enrolled in a pregnancy study. Both conserved end residues are part of each CDR3. D genes are given only for firm matches. Size values are once, few and many counts, or a class for expanded clones, and some rows have none.

clone_size,d_call,v_call,j_call,cdr3_aa,cdr3_nt
.,TRBD2,TRBV15,TRBJ2-1,CATSRGVGSIYSGGAAVNEQFF,TGTGCCACCAGCAGAGGAGTAGGCTCTATCTATAGCGGGGGGGCCGCGGTCAATGAGCAGTTCTTC
once,.,TRBV6-1,TRBJ1-1,CASSAGNSWEAFF,TGTGCCAGCAGCGCGGGGAACAGCTGGGAAGCTTTCTTT
.,.,TRBV7-8,TRBJ1-5,CASSTGGGQPQHF,TGTGCCAGCAGCACCGGGGGGGGTCAGCCCCAGCATTTT
.,TRBD1,TRBV5-1,TRBJ1-4,CASSLAGTGPEKLFF,TGCGCCAGCAGCTTGGCCGGGACAGGGCCCGAAAAACTGTTTTTT
.,TRBD2,TRBV5-6,TRBJ2-3,CASSSKRGDSTDTQYF,TGTGCCAGCAGCTCAAAGCGGGGGGATAGCACAGATACGCAGTATTTT
.,.,TRBV4-1,TRBJ1-1,CASSQAQGRAETEAFF,TGCGCCAGCAGCCAAGCGCAGGGAAGGGCGGAGACTGAAGCTTTCTTT
.,.,TRBV5-8,TRBJ2-7,CASSWGRTRTYEQYF,TGTGCCAGCAGCTGGGGGCGGACCCGTACCTACGAGCAGTACTTC
.,TRBD1,TRBV18,TRBJ2-7,CASSPTGNYEQYF,TGTGCCAGCTCACCGACAGGGAACTACGAGCAGTACTTC
.,TRBD1,TRBV7-9,TRBJ1-4,CASRRGQGELFF,TGTGCCAGCAGGCGGGGACAGGGAGAACTGTTTTTT
.,TRBD1,TRBV7-9,TRBJ1-2,CASSMVTKDRHGYTF,TGTGCCAGCAGCATGGTCACCAAGGACAGGCATGGCTACACCTTC
.,TRBD1,TRBV19,TRBJ1-3,CASSRDSGNTIYF,TGTGCCAGTTCCCGGGACAGTGGAAACACCATATATTTT
.,.,TRBV10-1,TRBJ2-7,CATARGNYEQYF,TGCGCCACAGCCCGGGGGAACTACGAGCAGTACTTC
.,.,TRBV28,TRBJ1-5,CASSLWGGQPQHF,TGTGCCAGCAGTTTATGGGGGGGTCAGCCCCAGCATTTT
.,TRBD1,TRBV5-5,TRBJ1-2,CASSLLGTGDGYTF,TGTGCCAGCAGCTTGTTAGGGACAGGGGATGGCTACACCTTC
.,TRBD2,TRBV6-6,TRBJ2-7,CASSPLATAGAYEQYF,TGTGCCAGCAGTCCCTTGGCGACCGCGGGGGCCTACGAGCAGTACTTC
.,.,TRBV27,TRBJ1-5,CASSLHGLNQPQHF,TGTGCCAGCAGTTTACACGGTCTCAATCAGCCCCAGCATTTT
.,.,TRBV7-8,TRBJ1-2,CASSLEAGNYGYTF,TGTGCCAGCAGCTTAGAGGCAGGGAACTATGGCTACACCTTC
.,TRBD1,TRBV30,TRBJ2-7,CAWSWVTGIEQYF,TGTGCCTGGAGTTGGGTGACAGGGATCGAGCAGTACTTC
.,.,TRBV30,TRBJ1-2,CAWGGEFNYGYTF,TGTGCCTGGGGGGGGGAGTTTAACTATGGCTACACCTTC
.,.,TRBV6-5,TRBJ1-1,CASSSRSPGAHTEAFF,TGTGCCAGCAGTTCCCGGAGCCCGGGAGCGCACACTGAAGCTTTCTTT
.,TRBD1,TRBV14,TRBJ2-3,CASSHPGQGYADTQYF,TGTGCCAGCAGCCATCCGGGACAGGGGTATGCAGATACGCAGTATTTT
.,TRBD1,TRBV14,TRBJ2-3,CASSQTGTGVTDTQYF,TGTGCCAGCAGCCAAACTGGGACAGGGGTGACAGATACGCAGTATTTT
.,.,TRBV14,TRBJ1-1,CASSQGRFSMNTEAFF,TGTGCCAGCAGCCAGGGCCGGTTCTCTATGAACACTGAAGCTTTCTTT
.,.,TRBV7-6,TRBJ1-5,CASSLEAGQGRQPQHF,TGTGCCAGCAGCTTAGAGGCGGGCCAGGGGAGACAGCCCCAGCATTTT
.,TRBD1,TRBV9,TRBJ1-4,CASSVRQGTNEKLFF,TGTGCCAGCAGCGTCCGACAGGGAACTAATGAAAAACTGTTTTTT
few,TRBD1,TRBV2,TRBJ2-7,CASRQGAPYEQYF,TGTGCCAGCAGGCAGGGGGCGCCCTACGAGCAGTACTTC
.,TRBD2,TRBV27,TRBJ2-1,CASSLLAGGQYNEQFF,TGTGCCAGCAGTTTATTAGCGGGGGGACAATACAATGAGCAGTTCTTC
.,.,TRBV5-1,TRBJ1-2,CASSLERSYGYTF,TGCGCCAGCAGCTTGGAACGGAGCTATGGCTACACCTTC